This TCR beta chain was found in a study of cytomegalovirus exposure and HLA in healthy donors. Study observations and caveats: Confirmation in vitro established that a few CMV-associated chains were specific for CMV antigens.

CDR1 and CDR2 from the germline V gene are KGHSH and LQKENI. V lost 5 bases and J lost 5, with 9 bases in between. The CDR3 has 12 amino acids. This clone is identified as medium-sized from frequency. As yet, its antigen is unknown. In the PCR, 60 Vbeta and 13 Jbeta primers were used. Measured with immunoSEQ multiplex PCR; TCRdb has only the in-frame clones, and not every one. The sample's table shows under 40,000 clones. The rearrangement uses TRBV18 and TRBJ2-5, with a possible D match to TRBD1 (6 bases). The source material was PBMCs. The source of this sequence is a woman between 40 and 55 years old in good health and CMV-seropositive. The CDR3 DNA is TGTGCCAGCTCAACAGGGTTTGAGACCCAGTACTTC. Translating gives CASSTGFETQYF.